This T cell receptor (beta chain) was identified in a study of CD8+ T cells in alopecia areata. The germline CDR1 and CDR2 sequences are LNHDA and SQIVND (reference sequence). The CDR3 has 14 amino acids. Deletions cut 2 bases from V and 4 bases from J, with 8 bases between. Only a few counts were recorded for this clone. Its antigen is unidentified. Study-wide findings and caveats: Affected lesional scalp, above all in alopecia totalis/universalis, was more clonal than normal scalp. Researchers reported that TCR sharing among patients proved less clear than in mice, possibly HLA-linked.

Researchers gathered lesional scalp punch biopsies and peripheral blood from patients with alopecia areata. RNA extraction and reverse transcription yielded cDNA as sequencing template. Profiled with immunoSEQ multiplex PCR; TCRdb holds only in-frame clones, not every one. The data hold about 82,000 clones, with roughly 51% observed a single time. The clonotype was recovered from a human donor with alopecia areata. The V call is TRBV19, the J call TRBJ2-2, with D possibly TRBD1 on 6 matching bases. Sequenced sample: NKG2D-high CD8+ T cells sorted from blood. CDR3 loop: CASSITGSTGELFF. CDR3 bases: TGTGCCAGTAGTATAACAGGGTCCACCGGGGAGCTGTTTTTT. Full variable domain (outside the CDR3, taken from reference TRBV19 and TRBJ2-2): DGGITQSPKYLFRKEGQNVTLSCEQNLNHDAMYWYRQDPGQGLRLIYYSQIVNDFQKGDIAEGYSVSREKKESFPLTVTSAQKNPTAFYLCASSITGSTGELFFGEGSRLTVL.